This is a list of T cell receptor beta chains from one sample in a study of T-cell reconstitution after alpha-beta-depleted transplantation in children. One entry per CDR3 protein, called by TCRdb with MiXCR from the PCR reads. Among some 350,000 distinct CDR3 sequences listed, approximately 10% were seen once. This specimen consisted of PBMCs from the stem cell graft donor, obtained from the stem cell graft. The receptors derive from a human donor who donated a stem cell graft to a child with acute lymphoblastic leukemia. Both conserved end residues are part of each CDR3. D genes are given only for firm matches. Size values are once, few and many counts, or a class for expanded clones, and some rows have none.

clone size,J gene,D gene,V gene,CDR3 protein,CDR3 DNA
-,TRBJ2-7,-,TRBV5-6,CASSLAPGGSYEQYF,TGTGCCAGCAGCTTGGCCCCAGGGGGGTCTTACGAGCAGTACTTC
few,TRBJ1-4,TRBD1,TRBV6-5,CASSYGRTGASATNEKLFF,TGTGCCAGCAGTTACGGCAGGACAGGAGCTTCTGCAACTAATGAAAAACTGTTTTTT
many,TRBJ2-3,TRBD2,TRBV12-3/TRBV12-4,CASRFSTSGDTQYF,TGTGCCAGCAGGTTCTCGACTAGCGGAGATACGCAGTATTTT
-,TRBJ2-3,-,TRBV7-3,CASSPSTGDTDTQYF,TGTGCCAGCAGCCCCTCGACAGGCGACACAGATACGCAGTATTTT
-,TRBJ1-6,TRBD1,TRBV27,CASSFRFRDSYNSPLHF,TGTGCCAGCAGTTTCAGGTTTCGGGACAGTTATAATTCACCCCTCCACTTT
-,TRBJ2-3,TRBD2,TRBV20-1,CSATTSGSPLGTDTQYF,TGCAGTGCGACGACTAGCGGGAGTCCCTTGGGCACAGATACGCAGTATTTT
-,TRBJ2-1,-,TRBV5-6,CASSPTRRGNEQFF,TGTGCCAGCAGCCCAACTCGGAGGGGCAATGAGCAGTTCTTC
-,TRBJ1-4,-,TRBV5-1,CASSLARQGGEKLFF,TGCGCCAGCAGCTTGGCCCGGCAGGGTGGCGAAAAACTGTTTTTT
many,TRBJ1-4,-,TRBV7-9,CASSLALNEKLFF,TGTGCCAGCAGCTTAGCGCTTAATGAAAAACTGTTTTTT
once,TRBJ2-3,-,TRBV18,CASSPPTDRTDTQYF,TGTGCCAGCTCACCACCAACCGACCGCACAGATACGCAGTATTTT
-,TRBJ2-3,TRBD1,TRBV7-2,CASTGPLGGLSTDTQYF,TGTGCCAGCACCGGACCCTTAGGGGGCCTAAGCACAGATACGCAGTATTTT
-,TRBJ2-3,TRBD2,TRBV7-2,CASSLRTSGFSTDTQYF,TGTGCCAGCAGCTTAAGGACTAGCGGGTTTAGCACAGATACGCAGTATTTT
few,TRBJ2-7,TRBD2,TRBV12-3/TRBV12-4,CASNARGRSYEQYF,TGTGCCAGCAACGCCCGCGGGAGGTCCTACGAGCAGTACTTC
many,TRBJ2-3,TRBD2,TRBV29-1,CSAYPRTSGRTDTQYF,TGCAGCGCCTACCCGAGGACTAGCGGGAGAACAGATACGCAGTATTTT
few,TRBJ1-5,-,TRBV4-1,CASSQDGGNGNQPQHF,TGCGCCAGCAGCCAAGATGGGGGGAATGGCAATCAGCCCCAGCATTTT
many,TRBJ2-7,TRBD1,TRBV20-1,CSASALTGVGEQYF,TGCAGTGCTTCGGCCCTGACAGGGGTGGGCGAGCAGTACTTC
few,TRBJ2-1,-,TRBV20-1,CSARALESSYNEQFF,TGCAGTGCTAGAGCCCTCGAGAGCTCCTACAATGAGCAGTTCTTC
few,TRBJ2-3,TRBD1,TRBV28,CASGGRTGESTDTQYF,TGTGCCAGCGGGGGCCGGACAGGGGAAAGCACAGATACGCAGTATTTT
many,TRBJ1-6,-,TRBV12-3/TRBV12-4,CASRSDALARLSPLHF,TGTGCCAGCAGATCGGACGCACTCGCCCGTTTATCACCCCTCCACTTT
many,TRBJ1-3,-,TRBV20-1,CSASLGLIGNTIYF,TGCAGTGCCTCATTAGGACTGATTGGAAACACCATATATTTT
few,TRBJ2-3,TRBD2,TRBV28,CASSPVAGPSTDTQYF,TGTGCCAGCAGTCCGGTAGCGGGACCTAGCACAGATACGCAGTATTTT
many,TRBJ2-2,-,TRBV5-1,CASSLVGANTGELFF,TGTGCCAGCAGCTTAGTCGGAGCGAACACCGGGGAGCTGTTTTTT
-,TRBJ2-7,-,TRBV20-1,CSVPLRLYEQYF,TGCAGTGTTCCACTCCGTCTCTACGAGCAGTACTTC